The present T cell receptor beta chain was sequenced within a study of tissue T cells after allogeneic stem cell transplantation (dated 2022 in TCRdb). Concerning the study at large: TCR beta repertoires were profiled across many tissues obtained from research autopsies of patients with and without GVHD, as well as in mouse models of GVHD. The human part of the study was a prospective observational study with no blinding and no randomization. General findings and caveats noted by the study authors: In both patients and mice, T cells from blood and spleen picked up only a limited part of the TCR repertoire that was detected in tissues. Within patients, how anatomically similar tissues were was a major factor shaping TCR repertoire composition, regardless of disease or transplant status. The patient cohort was small and clinically heterogeneous, and sampling depth was acknowledged as a limitation. The study did not establish which tissue TCRs were alloreactive or antigen-specific, and some clones may have been host cells that persisted. Only a few T cell clones appeared in more than one patient, yet motif-based clustering showed tissue-specific repertoire signatures that were shared between patients.

Receptor libraries were prepared by the immunoSEQ multiplex PCR assay. TCRbeta CDR3 sequencing was performed at survey depth by Adaptive Biotechnologies, and CDR3 sequences, V/J genes, productive frequency and template counts were reported. Amplification of TCR beta CDR3 regions started from genomic DNA instead of RNA. On the authors' methods: Jensen-Shannon divergence was used to quantify pairwise repertoire overlap between tissues, with a value of 1 indicating complete divergence and a value of 0 indicating identical repertoires. Tissues were grouped by single-linkage agglomerative hierarchical clustering of pairwise JSD values, and the clustering results were shown as dendrograms. GLIPH2 was run on all patient samples with simulation_depth 1000, kmer_min_depth 3 and cdr3_length_cutoff 8, and groups with more than two unique CDR3s were retained. A standardized tissue-overlap score was calculated by extrapolating Jaccard GLIPH-group overlap across patients to a standard repertoire size of 1000 clones. Associations of diversity with clinical or experimental variables used linear mixed-effect models with tissue fixed effects and individual random effects. What TCRdb holds here is the immuneACCESS table cut down to in-frame rearrangements. Part of the clones is not present; checked against another copy, under half of the missing clones reflect an unresolved V gene, and the others are unexplained. The D gene and trimming were derived from the DNA, and the V and J assignments and clone size from that table. This sample lists 10,000 or so clones; under 40% were detected once. The biggest ten clones account for 1.8% of the sample.

The CDR1 and CDR2 encoded by the germline V gene (reference sequence) are FNHDT and SITEND. The CDR3 numbers 16 residues from cysteine through phenylalanine. Sequencing covers 45 bases of the CDR3, shown here with the frame starting at base 1. V and J are trimmed by 0 bases and 1 base, and the gene matches miss 3 bases of the junction. According to the study, the label for this sample's time point signals: mouse harvest day 7 after allogeneic transplant. Mouse grafts combined 10^7 T-cell-depleted bone marrow cells with 10^6 splenic CD5+ T cells, given via tail vein injection. GVHD in mice was modeled with a major MHC-mismatch B6 (H2b) into BALB/c (H2d) model, and tissues were profiled at day 7 or 14. On day 7 or 14 post-transplant, mouse tissues and retro-orbital blood were harvested with separate sterile tools for each animal, and livers were flushed before harvest. Before genomic DNA was isolated with the DNeasy Blood & Tissue Kit, mouse tissues were minced with razor blades in buffered saline.

Note on this clone: This clone's antigen is unknown. In this entry, gene names and germline sequences are mouse ones. The sequenced fragment ends 1 residue before the CDR3 boundary, so the rest is inferred from the germline J gene.

In this chain, TRBV19 is recombined with TRBJ2-3, with 9 junctional bases fitting TRBD2. Material for sequencing was skin. The TCR comes from a female BALB/c mouse given C57BL/6 T cells with graft-versus-host disease after an allogeneic hematopoietic cell transplant. This receptor has the CDR3 CASSIAWGGGAETLYF. The covered CDR3 bases are TGTGCCAGCAGTATAGCCTGGGGGGGAGGTGCAGAAACGCTGTAT. The variable domain in full, with residues beyond the CDR3 obtained from the reference TRBV19 and TRBJ2-3 genes, is GGIITQTPKFLIGQEGQKLTLKCQQNFNHDTMYWYRQDSGKGLRLIYYSITENDLQKGDLSEGYDASREKKSSFSLTVTSAQKNEMAVFLCASSIAWGGGAETLYFGSGTRLTVL.